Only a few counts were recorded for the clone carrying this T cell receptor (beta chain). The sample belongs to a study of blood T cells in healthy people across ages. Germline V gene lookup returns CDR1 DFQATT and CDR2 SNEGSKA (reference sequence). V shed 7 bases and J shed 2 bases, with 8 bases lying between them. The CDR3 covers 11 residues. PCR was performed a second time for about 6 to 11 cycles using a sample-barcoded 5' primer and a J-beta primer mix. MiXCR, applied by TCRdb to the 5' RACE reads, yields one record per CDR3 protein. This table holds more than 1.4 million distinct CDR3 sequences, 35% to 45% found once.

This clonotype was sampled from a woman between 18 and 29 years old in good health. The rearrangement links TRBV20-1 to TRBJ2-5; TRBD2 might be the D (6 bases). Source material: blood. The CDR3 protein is CSGRGQETQYF. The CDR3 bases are TGCAGTGGCCGGGGGCAAGAGACCCAGTACTTC.